A selection of T cell receptor beta chains follows, all from one sample in a study of T-cell memory formation after mild COVID-19. TCRdb independently ran MiXCR on the 5' RACE reads; one entry per CDR3 protein. The sample carries around 35,000 distinct CDR3 sequences, 7.7% recorded once. The sample comprised PBMCs or a T cell subset sorted from them (not recorded which). These receptor sequences come from a man between 18 and 29 years old who had mild COVID-19 (a few samples of this study predate the infection). Cell type and time point are not known. The CDR3 runs from the conserved cysteine through the conserved F or W. The order of the fields is J gene, D gene, CDR3 length, clone size, V gene, CDR3 protein, CDR3 DNA. A D gene is named only where the DNA matches it firmly. Size values are once, few and many counts, or a class for expanded clones, and some rows have none.

>TRBJ1-5|.|14|many|TRBV5-1
CASSFGSEGQPQHF
TGCGCCAGCAGCTTTGGCAGTGAAGGTCAGCCCCAGCATTTT
>TRBJ1-2|.|13|few|TRBV20-1
CSALGGANYGYTF
TGCAGTGCTCTCGGGGGGGCTAACTATGGCTACACCTTC
>TRBJ1-2|.|15|many|TRBV7-6
CASSARLRATYGYTF
TGTGCCAGCAGCGCGAGGCTCCGAGCGACCTATGGCTACACCTTC
>TRBJ1-3|.|15|.|TRBV6-1
CASTEGQIGGNTIYF
TGTGCCAGCACCGAAGGGCAGATCGGTGGAAACACCATATATTTT
>TRBJ2-3|TRBD2|16|many|TRBV5-1
CASSGLAGGSTDTQYF
TGCGCCAGCAGTGGGCTAGCGGGGGGTAGCACAGATACGCAGTATTTT
>TRBJ2-1|.|15|few|TRBV7-3
CASSPGAGPYNEQFF
TGTGCCAGCAGCCCCGGAGCTGGGCCCTACAATGAGCAGTTCTTC
>TRBJ2-3|TRBD2|19|few|TRBV3-1
CASSPRTSGGTSSTDTQYF
TGTGCCAGCAGCCCTCGGACTAGCGGGGGAACCTCTAGCACAGATACGCAGTATTTT
>TRBJ2-3|TRBD2|15|.|TRBV6-2/TRBV6-3
CASSVQAGGQDTQYF
TGTGCCAGCAGTGTACAAGCGGGGGGGCAAGATACGCAGTATTTT
>TRBJ2-5|TRBD2|19|many|TRBV3-1
CASSLGGWTSGREQETQYF
TGTGCCAGCAGCCTTGGCGGGTGGACTAGCGGGCGTGAACAAGAGACCCAGTACTTC
>TRBJ1-1|.|13|many|TRBV29-1
CSVADTRGTEAFF
TGCAGCGTCGCGGACACCCGAGGGACTGAAGCTTTCTTT
>TRBJ1-2|.|15|few|TRBV10-3
CAISVEGKPNYGYTF
TGTGCCATCAGTGTGGAAGGAAAGCCTAACTATGGCTACACCTTC
>TRBJ1-1|.|11|.|TRBV10-2
CASSEYTEAFF
TGCGCCAGCAGTGAGTACACTGAAGCTTTCTTT
>TRBJ1-3|.|11|many|TRBV2
CASSVRDTIYF
TGTGCCAGCAGTGTAAGGGACACCATATATTTT
>TRBJ2-4|TRBD2|14|many|TRBV20-1
CSARVRTSGNIQYF
TGCAGTGCTAGAGTACGGACTAGCGGAAACATTCAGTACTTC
>TRBJ2-2|TRBD1|14|.|TRBV6-2/TRBV6-3
CASISGTGIGELFF
TGTGCCAGCATCTCCGGGACAGGGATCGGGGAGCTGTTTTTT
>TRBJ1-6|TRBD1|15|many|TRBV18
CASSRDSRWGSPLHF
TGTGCCAGCTCGCGGGACAGCCGTTGGGGATCACCCCTCCACTTT
>TRBJ1-1|TRBD1|13|many|TRBV29-1
CSVAGQESTEAFF
TGCAGCGTCGCTGGACAGGAAAGCACTGAAGCTTTCTTT
>TRBJ2-6|.|15|many|TRBV7-3
CASSSGLSGANVLTF
TGTGCCAGCAGCTCGGGTCTCTCTGGGGCCAACGTCCTGACTTTC
>TRBJ2-2|.|15|many|TRBV10-1
CASSDAGSRTGELFF
TGCGCCAGCAGTGACGCGGGATCTCGGACCGGGGAGCTGTTTTTT
>TRBJ2-3|.|16|many|TRBV5-6
CASSSAGLRSTDTQYF
TGTGCCAGCAGCTCTGCCGGACTGAGGAGCACAGATACGCAGTATTTT
>TRBJ2-7|TRBD2|17|.|TRBV6-1
CASRPGLAGALPNEQYF
TGTGCCAGCAGACCAGGACTAGCGGGGGCTCTTCCTAACGAGCAGTACTTC
>TRBJ1-6|.|13|.|TRBV12-3/TRBV12-4
CASGRTADKALHF
TGTGCCAGCGGGAGGACGGCGGATAAGGCCCTCCACTTT
>TRBJ2-2|TRBD2|15|many|TRBV10-3
CAITPGLANTGELFF
TGTGCCATCACCCCGGGACTAGCCAACACCGGGGAGCTGTTTTTT
>TRBJ2-1|TRBD2|15|medium-sized|TRBV6-4
CASSPTSGEYNEQFF
TGTGCCAGCAGTCCGACTAGCGGGGAGTACAATGAGCAGTTCTTC
>TRBJ2-5|.|13|many|TRBV10-3
CAISEYRLETQYF
TGTGCCATCAGTGAATACAGGTTGGAGACCCAGTACTTC
>TRBJ2-2|TRBD1|16|few|TRBV19
CASSSPDRGDSGELFF
TGTGCCAGTAGTAGCCCCGACAGGGGGGACTCCGGGGAGCTGTTTTTT
>TRBJ1-1|.|13|.|TRBV19
CASSISPGPEAFF
TGTGCCAGTAGTATATCTCCGGGACCTGAAGCTTTCTTT
>TRBJ1-5|.|17|many|TRBV4-1
CASSQKSGDSGIQPQHF
TGCGCCAGCAGCCAGAAATCAGGGGATTCCGGGATTCAGCCCCAGCATTTT
>TRBJ1-3|.|15|many|TRBV7-9
CASSFGPLWGNTIYF
TGTGCCAGCAGCTTCGGTCCGCTGTGGGGAAACACCATATATTTT
>TRBJ1-2|.|14|few|TRBV28
CASRLVTGRYGYTF
TGTGCCAGCAGATTGGTGACAGGTCGCTATGGCTACACCTTC
>TRBJ2-6|.|15|many|TRBV30
CAWGMKHSGANVLTF
TGTGCCTGGGGAATGAAACACTCTGGGGCCAACGTCCTGACTTTC
>TRBJ2-3|TRBD1|13|many|TRBV5-5
CATTGDPGGTQYF
TGTGCCACCACAGGGGATCCTGGGGGTACGCAGTATTTT